This note documents a single T cell receptor (beta chain) sequence. Its antigen is currently unknown. It was treatment-naive patients with stable or active relapsing-remitting disease who made up the multiple sclerosis controls. Germline-derived CDR1 and CDR2 are DFQATT and SNEGSKA (reference sequence). The CDR3 is 14 residues long. With 4 bases removed from V and 0 bases from J, the gap between germline ends came to 10 bases. These data belong to a study of CD8 T cells in Susac syndrome. Roughly 0.5 to 1 ug RNA was reverse transcribed with random hexamers. TCRdb itself ran the immunoSEQ multiplex PCR reads through MiXCR, one entry per CDR3 protein. Of around 200,000 distinct CDR3 sequences in the sample, roughly 94% were seen once. The study's findings and limits: A relatively small number of individuals underwent TCR sequencing and HLA analysis.

Material: CD4+ T cells from PBMCs. The gene calls are TRBV20-1 and TRBJ2-4; D may be TRBD1 (5 bases). The receptor comes from a human donor with multiple sclerosis. CDR3 residues: CSANSGQAKNIQYF. The CDR3 DNA reads TGCAGTGCTAACTCCGGACAAGCCAAAAACATTCAGTACTTC.